The clone carrying this T cell receptor beta chain was detected ten times or more. Its antigen is currently unknown. The read halts 3 residues ahead of the CDR3 end, with the missing end drawn from the germline J gene. Equal genomic DNA amounts from CVID and control samples were sequenced. Profiled with immunoSEQ multiplex PCR; TCRdb holds only in-frame clones, not every one. The repertoire shows 20,000 to 30,000 clones, none seen only once; the top ten take about a quarter. The data stem from a study of T cell clonality in common variable immunodeficiency. Overall study results and limits: Compared with controls, CVID subjects had fewer shared TCRbeta clones. Reportedly, TCR beta sequences from common variable immunodeficiency showed fewer deletions and N-nucleotide insertions.

The CDR3 runs to 12 residues. Per germline, CDR1 GTSNPN and CDR2 SVGIG (reference sequence). Trimming left V 2 bases short and J 7 bases short, with 8 bases between. Sequenced input: peripheral blood mononuclear cells. The origin of this receptor is a human donor with common variable immunodeficiency. The chain links TRBV30 to TRBJ1-4; tentative D call: TRBD1 (6 bases). CDR3 bases read: TGTGCCTGGAGTCTACAGGGTGAAAAA. Its protein is CAWSLQGEK. The complete CDR3 sequence is CAWSLQGEKLFF. Full variable domain (outside the CDR3, taken from reference TRBV30 and TRBJ1-4): SQTIHQWPATLVQPVGSPLSLECTVEGTSNPNLYWYRQAAGRGLQLLFYSVGIGQISSEVPQNLSASRPQDRQFILSSKKLLLSDSGFYLCAWSLQGEKLFFGSGTQLSVL.